Described below is a single T cell receptor beta chain sequence and its context. This clonotype was found a few times. Its antigen specificity is not known. Base qualities were left out, and no much larger clone turns up one base away. The sample is drawn from a study of molecular identifiers for immune sequencing clone quantification (dated by TCRdb to 2016 to 2019). Turning to the overall study: For a replicate experiment, RNA from 20,000 or 100,000 naive CD8 T cells was divided into five aliquots, and four of the five aliquots were sequenced. CD8 T cells were used in a methods study to benchmark molecular-identifier clustering-based TCR repertoire sequencing (MIDCIRS) and TCR RNA copy counting.

The paper's findings and limits, for the study overall: The naive libraries included spiked-in Jurkat TCR RNA (10 copies' worth), and this RNA is not part of the donor repertoire. The sizes of highly expanded clones could end up underestimated when identical TCR molecules share a barcode. When barcode sub-clustering was not used, chimeric consensus sequences inflated TCR diversity, with chimeras reaching as high as 47%. Spiked-in Jurkat TCR RNA equivalent to a single cell was reported to be detectable even among fewer than 1.2 million naive CD8 T cells. In CMV-specific effector cells, clones with more than 20 RNA copies contained over 97% of molecules, whereas in naive cells such clones contained under 1% of molecules. Modeling indicated roughly 3.2 TCR RNA copies recovered per cell, compared with 9.5 to 10 by digital PCR, which implies a capture efficiency of around 30%.

Naive CD8 T cell libraries were made from about 20,000 to 1,000,000 sorted cells using 10%, 30% or 50% of purified RNA. On a BD FACSAria II, naive CD8 T cells were FACS-sorted as CD8+CD4-CCR7+CD45RA+ and collected into RLT Plus buffer. Detection sensitivity was tested by spiking Jurkat RNA equal to roughly ten TCR copies' worth into samples containing about 18,000-1,000,000 naive CD8 T cells. CD8 T cells were enriched with RosetteSep CD8+ T Cell Enrichment Cocktail and Ficoll-Paque, followed by ACK red cell lysis. CDR1 DFQATT and CDR2 SNEGSKA are derived from the germline V gene (reference sequence). The cysteine opens and the phenylalanine closes a CDR3 of 15 amino acids. This entry keeps only the CDR3 DNA: 45 bases, framed from base 1. For this chain, trimming is 3 bases at the V end and 5 bases at the J end, and the number of junction bases without a gene match is 11. Libraries were made using PCR. The reads were generated on an Illumina HiSeq 4000. Bulk TCR libraries were prepared as previously described, using TCR primers listed in Table S5. The Qiagen AllPrep DNA/RNA kit was used to purify total RNA. Reads from multiple sequencing runs of the same library were pooled before analysis. As for the original processing: Reads were retained only if an exact TCR constant sequence was present, and the retained reads were trimmed to 150 nt and grouped according to their 12-nt molecular barcodes. Reads within each barcode group were sub-clustered using a 15% Levenshtein threshold, and quality-weighted consensus sequences were constructed for each RNA molecule. Non-functional sequences were discarded, and so were lower-count sequences lying one edit away from another sequence. Barcode sub-clusters with fewer than 20% of the maximum read count were removed, based on fitting two negative binomial distributions. TCRdb redid the processing of the public reads, applying fastp at Q25 and MiXCR, and retained in-frame beta chains. Each entry is one CDR3 protein sequence, shown with its most common DNA and genes. The V and J calls and clone size are TCRdb's, not the authors'. Within this sample are approximately 60,000 distinct CDR3 sequences, with 19% of them counted one time only. The ten most abundant clones make up 1.4% to 1.5% of the sample.

The chain is assembled from TRBV20-1 and TRBJ2-7, with TRBD2 matching 9 junction bases. Material for sequencing was naive CD8+ T cells from blood, with Jurkat cell RNA spiked in. Explained via the paper, the cell subset or site label denotes: FACS-sorted CD8+CD4-CCR7+CD45RA+ naive T cells. The origin of this receptor is a human donor in good health. Some libraries in this study had Jurkat cell RNA spiked in. For the CDR3, the sequence is CSARLAGGLGDEQYF. The nucleotide sequence is TGCAGTGCTAGGCTCGCGGGGGGGCTGGGGGACGAGCAGTACTTC.